This T cell receptor beta chain was obtained from a study of blood T cells in healthy people across ages. This clonotype was counted ten times or more. Russia was home to the donors, healthy Caucasian individuals aged roughly 6 to 100. The second PCR ran roughly 7 to 11 cycles with a sample-barcoded 5' primer and J-beta primers. All samples gave at least 2.5 million CDR3-containing paired-end reads. TCRdb independently ran MiXCR on the 5' RACE reads; one entry per CDR3 protein. Of fewer than 1,200,000 distinct CDR3 sequences listed, approximately 25% were seen once; the top ten hold about 0.8%. The CDR3 consists of 17 residues. From germline, CDR1 is MGHRA and CDR2 YSYEKL. V was clipped by 2 bases and J by 3 bases; unmatched bases: 9. These data also featured in a second study, about T cells of mothers and their children. This second study says: An overlap that was slightly higher, though non-significant, was seen in related mother-child pairs versus unrelated pairs. The authors found no persistent microchimeric T cell clones.

This rearrangement joins TRBV4-1 to TRBJ2-7, with 11 bases fitting TRBD2. The TCR was taken from a girl under 10 years old in good health. Sequenced sample: blood. CDR3 sequence: CASSQLPGLAESYEQYF. The CDR3 DNA is TGCGCCAGCAGCCAACTCCCGGGACTAGCGGAGAGCTACGAGCAGTACTTC.